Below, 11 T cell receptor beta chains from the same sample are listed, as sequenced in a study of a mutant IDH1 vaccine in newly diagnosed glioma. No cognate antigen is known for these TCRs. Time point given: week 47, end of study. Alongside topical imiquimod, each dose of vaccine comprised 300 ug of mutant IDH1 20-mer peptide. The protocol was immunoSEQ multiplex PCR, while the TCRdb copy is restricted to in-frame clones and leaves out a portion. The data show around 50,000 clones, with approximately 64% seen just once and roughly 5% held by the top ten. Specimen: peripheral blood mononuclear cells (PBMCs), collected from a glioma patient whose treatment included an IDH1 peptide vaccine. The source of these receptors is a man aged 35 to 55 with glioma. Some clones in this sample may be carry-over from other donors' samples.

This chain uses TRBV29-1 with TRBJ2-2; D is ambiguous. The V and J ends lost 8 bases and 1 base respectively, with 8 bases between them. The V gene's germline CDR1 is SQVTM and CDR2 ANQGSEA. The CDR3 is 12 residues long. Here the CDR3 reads CSIRQNTGELFF. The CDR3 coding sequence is TGCAGCATAAGACAGAACACCGGGGAGCTGTTTTTT.

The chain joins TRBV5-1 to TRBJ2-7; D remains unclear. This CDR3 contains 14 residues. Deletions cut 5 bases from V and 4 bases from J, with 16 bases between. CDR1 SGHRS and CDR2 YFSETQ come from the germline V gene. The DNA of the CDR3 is TGCGCCAGCAGAACCGGCCCGCACAAATACGAGCAGTACTTC. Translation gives CASRTGPHKYEQYF.

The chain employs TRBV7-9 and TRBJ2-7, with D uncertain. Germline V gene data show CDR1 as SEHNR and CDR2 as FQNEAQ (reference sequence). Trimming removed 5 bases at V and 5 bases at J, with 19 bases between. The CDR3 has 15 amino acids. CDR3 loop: CASSPPWVGPNEQYF. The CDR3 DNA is TGTGCCAGCAGCCCACCTTGGGTGGGTCCCAACGAGCAGTACTTC. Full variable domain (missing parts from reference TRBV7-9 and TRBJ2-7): DTGVSQNPRHKITKRGQNVTFRCDPISEHNRLYWYRQTLGQGPEFLTYFQNEAQLEKSRLLSDRFSAERPKGSFSTLEIQRTEQGDSAMYLCASSPPWVGPNEQYFGPGTRLTVT.

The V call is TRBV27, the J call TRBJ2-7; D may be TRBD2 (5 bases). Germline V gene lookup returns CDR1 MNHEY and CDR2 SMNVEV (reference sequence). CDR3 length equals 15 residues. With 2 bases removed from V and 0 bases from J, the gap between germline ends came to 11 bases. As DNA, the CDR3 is TGTGCCAGCAGTTTACGCGGGCTAAGCTCCTACGAGCAGTACTTC. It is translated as CASSLRGLSSYEQYF.

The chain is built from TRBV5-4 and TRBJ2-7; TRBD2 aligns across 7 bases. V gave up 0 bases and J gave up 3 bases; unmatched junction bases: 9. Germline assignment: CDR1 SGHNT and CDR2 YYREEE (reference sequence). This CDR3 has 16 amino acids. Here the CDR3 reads CASSLGGVAGDYEQYF. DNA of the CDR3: TGTGCCAGCAGCTTGGGGGGAGTGGCGGGGGACTACGAGCAGTACTTC.

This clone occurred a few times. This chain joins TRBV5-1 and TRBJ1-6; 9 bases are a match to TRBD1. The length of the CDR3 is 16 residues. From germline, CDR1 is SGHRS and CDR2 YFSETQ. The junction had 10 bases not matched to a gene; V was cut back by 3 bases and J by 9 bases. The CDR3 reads CASSSITGTGISPLHF. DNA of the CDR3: TGCGCCAGCAGCTCGATAACCGGGACAGGGATTTCACCCCTCCACTTT.

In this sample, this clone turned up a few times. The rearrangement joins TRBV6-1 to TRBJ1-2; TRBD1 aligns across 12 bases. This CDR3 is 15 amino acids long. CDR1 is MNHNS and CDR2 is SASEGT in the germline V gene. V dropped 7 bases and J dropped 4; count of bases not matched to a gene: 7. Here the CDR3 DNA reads TGTGCCAGCATCGAGGGGACAGGGGGCACCTATGGCTACACCTTC. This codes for CASIEGTGGTYGYTF.

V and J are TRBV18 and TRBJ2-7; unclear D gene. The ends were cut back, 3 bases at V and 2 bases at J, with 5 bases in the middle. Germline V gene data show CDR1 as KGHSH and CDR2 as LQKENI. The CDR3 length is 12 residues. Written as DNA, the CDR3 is TGTGCCAGCTCACCTGTCACCTACGAGCAGTACTTC. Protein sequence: CASSPVTYEQYF.

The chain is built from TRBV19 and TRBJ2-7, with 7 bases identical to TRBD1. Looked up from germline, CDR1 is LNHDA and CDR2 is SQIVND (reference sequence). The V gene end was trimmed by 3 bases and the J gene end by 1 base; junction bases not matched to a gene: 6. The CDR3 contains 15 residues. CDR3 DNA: TGTGCCAGTAGTATGACTGGGGACAGTTCCTACGAGCAGTACTTC. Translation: CASSMTGDSSYEQYF.

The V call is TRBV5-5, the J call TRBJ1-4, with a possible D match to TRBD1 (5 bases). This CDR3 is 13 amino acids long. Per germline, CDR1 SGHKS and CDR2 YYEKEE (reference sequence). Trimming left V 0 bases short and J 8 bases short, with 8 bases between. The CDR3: CASSLAEGEKLFF. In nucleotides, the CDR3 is TGTGCCAGCAGCTTGGCCGAGGGGGAAAAACTGTTTTTT.

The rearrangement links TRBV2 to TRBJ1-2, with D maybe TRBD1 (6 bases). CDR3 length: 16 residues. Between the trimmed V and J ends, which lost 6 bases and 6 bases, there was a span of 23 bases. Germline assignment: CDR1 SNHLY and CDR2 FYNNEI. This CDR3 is CASRAQGARGSDGYTF. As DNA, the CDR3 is TGTGCCAGCAGGGCACAGGGAGCCCGGGGGTCGGATGGCTACACCTTC.